This TCR gamma chain was retrieved from a study of gamma-delta chains in newborns, infants, children. This clone was observed a handful of times. It differs at one base from a far larger clone, so likely a read error. The same CDR3 arises from other DNA sequences in this sample as well. The CDR3 totals 16 residues. Germline CDR1 is GITISATS and CDR2 is ISYDGTV (reference sequence). TCRdb re-called the reads using CATT. The data contain roughly 220 gamma-chain clones, around 20% of them singletons. This clonotype was obtained from a child who was a newborn, infant or young child, either healthy, febrile or measles-vaccinated (not recorded which). The J gene has no call, while the V gene is TRGV9. Sample: blood. CDR3: CALWEVTELGKKIKVF. The CDR3 region has the DNA TGTGCCTTGTGGGAGGTGACGGAGTTGGGCAAAAAAATCAAGGTGTTT.